This T cell receptor beta chain was found in a study of cytomegalovirus exposure and HLA in healthy donors. Germline values: CDR1 SGHTS, CDR2 YDEGEE. The V gene lost 2 bases and the J gene lost 7 bases, with 9 bases spanning the gap. The CDR3 covers 13 residues. Healthy bone marrow donors made up the cohort. Amplification used 60 Vbeta primers and 13 Jbeta primers. As handled by the study authors: Later work found roughly 80 million unique TCR beta chains, with some 11 million shared. Profiled with immunoSEQ multiplex PCR; TCRdb holds only in-frame clones, not every one. That table supplies the V and J calls and clone size; D and trimming were determined from the DNA. The sample includes approximately 160,000 clones, roughly four fifths of them seen just once. Regarding this clone: What it binds is unknown.

Broader study findings: The study listed about 150 cytomegalovirus-associated TCR beta chains. Researchers left out some V segments, among them TRBV6-2 and TRBV6-3, as indistinguishable.

The receptor comes from a man aged 30 to 39 in good health and CMV-seropositive. The J gene is TRBJ2-2, the V gene TRBV5-8; no firm D call. The source material was PBMCs. Here the CDR3 DNA reads TGTGCCAGCAGCTTTCCGGTAGTCGGGGAGCTGTTTTTT. Translation gives CASSFPVVGELFF.